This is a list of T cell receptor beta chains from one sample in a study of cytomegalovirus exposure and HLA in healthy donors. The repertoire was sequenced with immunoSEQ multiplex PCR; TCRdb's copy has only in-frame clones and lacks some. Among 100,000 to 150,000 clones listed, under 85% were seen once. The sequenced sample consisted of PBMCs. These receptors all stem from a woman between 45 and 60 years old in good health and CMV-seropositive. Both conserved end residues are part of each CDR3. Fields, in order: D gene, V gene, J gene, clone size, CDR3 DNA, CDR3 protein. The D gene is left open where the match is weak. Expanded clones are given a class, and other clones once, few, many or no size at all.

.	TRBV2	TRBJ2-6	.	TGTGCCAGCAAAAGGGGAAGCTCTGGGGCCAACGTCCTGACTTTC	CASKRGSSGANVLTF
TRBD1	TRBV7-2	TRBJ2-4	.	TGTGCCAGCAGCCCGGGACAGGGAAACATTCAGTACTTC	CASSPGQGNIQYF
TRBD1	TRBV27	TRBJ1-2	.	TGTGCCAGCAGCCCCAGGGGGAGCGGCTACACCTTC	CASSPRGSGYTF
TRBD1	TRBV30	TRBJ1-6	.	TGTGCCTACGGACAGGGAAGCTCCTATAATTCACCCCTCCACTTT	CAYGQGSSYNSPLHF
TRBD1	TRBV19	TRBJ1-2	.	TGTGCCAGTGGACAGGGTGCATCCTTAAATGGCTACACCTTC	CASGQGASLNGYTF
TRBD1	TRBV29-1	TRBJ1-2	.	TGCAGCGCAAGATCCGGGACAGGGGGCGGTGGCTACACCTTC	CSARSGTGGGGYTF
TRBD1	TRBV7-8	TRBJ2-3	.	TGTGCCAGCAAATTACAGGGGGCAACAGATACGCAGTATTTT	CASKLQGATDTQYF
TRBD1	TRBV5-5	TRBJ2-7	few	TGTGCCAGCAGCTTGGTGACAGGGGTATACGAGCAGTACTTC	CASSLVTGVYEQYF
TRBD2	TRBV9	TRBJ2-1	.	TGTGCCAGCAGCTCGCGACTAGCGGGGTACAATGAGCAGTTCTTC	CASSSRLAGYNEQFF
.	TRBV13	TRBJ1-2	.	TGTGCCAGCAGTCTAACCTCCTTTTTTGGCTACACCTTC	CASSLTSFFGYTF
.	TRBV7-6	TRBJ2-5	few	TGTGCCAGCAGCAGAGAAGAGACCCAGTACTTC	CASSREETQYF
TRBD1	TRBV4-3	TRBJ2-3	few	TGCGCCAGCAGCTTTCACAGGGGAAGCACAGATACGCAGTATTTT	CASSFHRGSTDTQYF
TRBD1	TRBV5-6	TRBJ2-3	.	TGTGCCAGCAGCCGGGACAGGAATCGCACAGATACGCAGTATTTT	CASSRDRNRTDTQYF
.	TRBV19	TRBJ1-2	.	TGTGCCAGTAGTATCGCGGGAGAAAGACCCTATGGCTACACCTTC	CASSIAGERPYGYTF
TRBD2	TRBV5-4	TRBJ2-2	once	TGTGCCAGCAGCTTGCGGAGCGGGGGGGCCGGGGAGCTGTTTTTT	CASSLRSGGAGELFF
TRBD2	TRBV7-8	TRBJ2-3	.	TGTGCCAGCAGCTGGTTTAGCGGGAGGGCAGATACGCAGTATTTT	CASSWFSGRADTQYF
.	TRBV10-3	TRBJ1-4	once	TGTGCCATCAGTGAGTCGGGAGGGGATGGTGAAAAACTGTTTTTT	CAISESGGDGEKLFF
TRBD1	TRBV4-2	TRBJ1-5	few	TGTGCCAGCAGCCAACTGACAGGGCCGTATAACAATCAGCCCCAGCATTTT	CASSQLTGPYNNQPQHF
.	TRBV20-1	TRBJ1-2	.	TGCAGTGCTAGATGGCTGGGCGGCTACACCTTC	CSARWLGGYTF
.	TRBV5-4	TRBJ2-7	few	TGTGCCAGCAGCTTGGGGCAGGGTCCCTACGAGCAGTACTTC	CASSLGQGPYEQYF
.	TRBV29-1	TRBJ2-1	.	TGCAGCGTTAGTAAAGGAGGGTTACTTCATGAGCAGTTCTTC	CSVSKGGLLHEQFF
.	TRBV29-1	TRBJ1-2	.	TGCAGCGTTTCGGAGAACTATGGCTACACCTTC	CSVSENYGYTF
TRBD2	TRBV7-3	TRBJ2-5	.	TGTGCCAGCAGCCTTCTAGCGGGGGCCCAAGAGACCCAGTACTTC	CASSLLAGAQETQYF
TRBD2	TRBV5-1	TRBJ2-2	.	TGCGCCAGCAGCTCGGGACTAGTAACCGGGGAGCTGTTTTTT	CASSSGLVTGELFF
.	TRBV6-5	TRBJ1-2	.	TGTGCGGCGGGGACCAACTATGGCTATACCTTC	CAAGTNYGYTF
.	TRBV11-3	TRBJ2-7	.	TGTGCCAGCAGCGAGGGTGACTCCTACGAGCAGTACTTC	CASSEGDSYEQYF
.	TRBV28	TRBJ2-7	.	TGTGCCAGCTATCAGACAGGCACCGTCTACGAGCAGTACTTC	CASYQTGTVYEQYF
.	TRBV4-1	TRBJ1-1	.	TGCGCCAGCAGCCTCTCGCTAGGTGGGGCGATGAACACTGAAGCTTTCTTT	CASSLSLGGAMNTEAFF
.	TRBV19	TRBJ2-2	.	TGTGCCAGTAGTTTCCGGACTCAAACCGGGGAGCTGTTTTTT	CASSFRTQTGELFF
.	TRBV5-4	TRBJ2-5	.	TGTGCCAGCAGCTCCCCGGGACAACAAGAGACCCAGTACTTC	CASSSPGQQETQYF
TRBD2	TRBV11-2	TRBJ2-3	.	TGTGCCGGCAGCTTAGTTTCTACTAGCGCGGATACGCAGTATTTT	CAGSLVSTSADTQYF
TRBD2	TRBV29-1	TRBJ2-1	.	TGCAGCGTTTGGAGCCCGGGACTAGCGGGTTACAATGAGCAGTTCTTC	CSVWSPGLAGYNEQFF
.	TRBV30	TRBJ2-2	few	TGTGCCTGGAGTGGACTCATGGGGCGTCAGAAGGGGGGGGAGCTGTTTTTT	CAWSGLMGRQKGGELFF
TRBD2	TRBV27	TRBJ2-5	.	TGTGCCAGCCGAGGGGACTACCCAGGGACCCAGTACTTC	CASRGDYPGTQYF
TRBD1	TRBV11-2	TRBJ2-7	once	TGTGCCAGCAGCCGATCCACGGACAGGACCTACGAGCAGTACTTC	CASSRSTDRTYEQYF
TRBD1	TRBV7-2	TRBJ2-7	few	TGTGCCAGCAGCTCCCGACAGGGTGGCTCCTACGAGCAGTACTTC	CASSSRQGGSYEQYF
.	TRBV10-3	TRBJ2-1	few	TGTGCCATCAGTGACTCGCTGGCATCCCATGAGCAGTTCTTC	CAISDSLASHEQFF
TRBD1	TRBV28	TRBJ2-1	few	TGTGCCAGCAGTACACAGGGGTTTGGGGAGTTCTTC	CASSTQGFGEFF
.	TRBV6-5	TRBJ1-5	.	TGTGCCAGCAGCAGAAAGAATAGCAATCAGCCCCAGCATTTT	CASSRKNSNQPQHF
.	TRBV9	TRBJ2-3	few	TGTGCCAGCAGCCCCGGCGGGGCCCTAAAAGATACGCAGTATTTT	CASSPGGALKDTQYF
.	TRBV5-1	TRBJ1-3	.	TGCGCCAGCAGCGGGGCTAGCTCTGGAAACACCATATATTTT	CASSGASSGNTIYF
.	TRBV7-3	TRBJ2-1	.	TGTGCCAGCAGCTTTTTCCCGGGGGACGGTGGTGAGCAGTTCTTC	CASSFFPGDGGEQFF
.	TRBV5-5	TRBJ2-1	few	TGTGCCAGCAGCTTGGTTCGACAGTATCGCTACAATGAGCAGTTCTTC	CASSLVRQYRYNEQFF
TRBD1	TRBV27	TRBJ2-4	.	TGTGCCAGCAGTTTATCGACAGGGAAGGGTCTTGGACCGAACATTCAGTACTTC	CASSLSTGKGLGPNIQYF
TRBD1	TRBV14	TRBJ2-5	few	TGTGCCAGCAGCCTAGACAGGGGATCGGAGACCCAGTACTTC	CASSLDRGSETQYF
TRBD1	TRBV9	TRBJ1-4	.	TGTGCCAGCAGCGTAGCGGCAGGGGGCGCATGGGAAAAACTGTTTTTT	CASSVAAGGAWEKLFF
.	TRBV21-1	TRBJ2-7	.	TGTGCCAGCAGCAAATGGGAGGGACCCGGGGCCTACGAGCAGTACTTC	CASSKWEGPGAYEQYF
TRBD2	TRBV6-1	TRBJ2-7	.	TGTGCCAGCATGCGGGGGGCCGGGGCAGACTACGAGCAGTACTTC	CASMRGAGADYEQYF
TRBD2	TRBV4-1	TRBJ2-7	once	TGCGCCAGCAGCCAAGAGACTAGCAGGGCCCACGAGCAGTACTTC	CASSQETSRAHEQYF
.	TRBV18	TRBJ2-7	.	TGTGCCAGCTCACCAGGGGCAGACTACGAGCAGTACTTC	CASSPGADYEQYF
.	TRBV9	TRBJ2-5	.	TGTGCCAGCAGCGTCCAAGTGGGGCTCCCGGCGGAGACCCAGTACTTC	CASSVQVGLPAETQYF
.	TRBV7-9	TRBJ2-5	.	TGTGCCAGCAGCCTGACACTGGCCGAGACCCAGTACTTC	CASSLTLAETQYF
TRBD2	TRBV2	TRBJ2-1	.	TGTGCCAGCAGAGGACTAGCGGGCCGATCCTACAATGAGCAGTTCTTC	CASRGLAGRSYNEQFF
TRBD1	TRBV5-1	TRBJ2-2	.	TGCGCCAGCAGCTTGCTGAAGTCGGACAGGGGGTACACCGGGGAGCTGTTTTTT	CASSLLKSDRGYTGELFF
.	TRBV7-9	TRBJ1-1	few	TGTGCCAGCAGCCCCGGAGGGTCGAGCACTGAAGCTTTCTTT	CASSPGGSSTEAFF
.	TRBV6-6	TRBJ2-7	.	TGTGCCAGCAGTGCTTCGCCGGGCGAGCAGTACTTC	CASSASPGEQYF
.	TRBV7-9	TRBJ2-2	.	TGTGCCAGCAGCAAAGAGGGGGACGGGGAGCTGTTTTTT	CASSKEGDGELFF
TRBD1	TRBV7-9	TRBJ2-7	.	TGTGCCAGCAGTCAAAACAGGGGAATGGCGTACGAGCAGTACTTC	CASSQNRGMAYEQYF
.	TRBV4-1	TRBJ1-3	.	TGCGCCAGCAGCCAAGATCGGGGAACAGAGGACTCTGGAAACACCATATATTTT	CASSQDRGTEDSGNTIYF
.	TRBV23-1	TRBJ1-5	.	TGCGCCAGCAGTCAATCCCCATTGGAGAAGAATCAGCCCCAGCATTTT	CASSQSPLEKNQPQHF